This T cell receptor beta chain was recovered during a study of metastatic and nonmetastatic thyroid tumors. Every patient was untreated before thyroid surgery. In this sample, this clone turned up many times. Germline V gene data show CDR1 as SGHNT and CDR2 as YENEEA. V was clipped by 1 base and J by 9 bases, with 13 bases between them. The CDR3 has 14 amino acids. Using MiXCR, TCRdb reanalyzed the PCR reads. The sample holds about 30,000 clones, roughly a quarter seen once. The sequenced sample consisted of blood. The receptor was derived from a female donor with papillary thyroid cancer or a benign thyroid nodule (not recorded which). Some clones in this sample may be carry-over from other donors' samples. The chain employs TRBV11-3 and TRBJ2-1, with D maybe TRBD2 (6 bases). CDR3 DNA sequence: TGTGCCAGCAGCTTAGGGGACCGGAGGGGTGAGCAGTTCTTC. This encodes CASSLGDRRGEQFF.